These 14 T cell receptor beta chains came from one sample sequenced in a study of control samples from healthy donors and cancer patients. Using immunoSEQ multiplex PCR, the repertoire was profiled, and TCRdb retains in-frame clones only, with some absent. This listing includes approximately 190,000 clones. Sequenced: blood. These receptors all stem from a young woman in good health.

The CDR3 bases are TGTGCCAGCGGGGGGGGCTGGCAGCCCCAGCATTTT. It yields the protein CASGGGWQPQHF. The genes are TRBV2 and TRBJ1-5; D may be TRBD1 (6 bases). Germline CDR1 and CDR2: SNHLY and FYNNEI. There are 12 residues in the CDR3. The ends were cut back, 8 bases at V and 7 bases at J, with 12 bases in the middle. Full variable domain (outside the CDR3, taken from reference TRBV2 and TRBJ1-5): EPEVTQTPSHQVTQMGQEVILRCVPISNHLYFYWYRQILGQKVEFLVSFYNNEISEKSEIFDDQFSVERPDGSNFTLKIRSTKLEDSAMYFCASGGGWQPQHFGDGTRLSIL.

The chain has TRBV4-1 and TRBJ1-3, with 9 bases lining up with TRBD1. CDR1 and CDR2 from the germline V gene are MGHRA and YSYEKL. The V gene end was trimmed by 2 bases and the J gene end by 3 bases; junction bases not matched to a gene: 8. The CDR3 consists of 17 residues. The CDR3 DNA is TGCGCCAGCAGCCAACCCCGGAACAGGGGGCTTGGAAACACCATATATTTT. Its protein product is CASSQPRNRGLGNTIYF.

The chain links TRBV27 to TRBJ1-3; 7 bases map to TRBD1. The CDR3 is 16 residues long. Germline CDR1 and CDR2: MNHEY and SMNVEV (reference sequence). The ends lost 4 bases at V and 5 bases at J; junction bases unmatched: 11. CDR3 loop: CASSSGRDRQRNTIYF. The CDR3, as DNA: TGTGCCAGCAGTTCCGGACGGGACAGACAGCGAAACACCATATATTTT.

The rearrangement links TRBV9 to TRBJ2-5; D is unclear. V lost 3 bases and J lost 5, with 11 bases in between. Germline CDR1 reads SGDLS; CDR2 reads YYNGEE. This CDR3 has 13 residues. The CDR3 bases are TGTGCCAGCAGCGCTAACTCGCGGGAGACCCAGTACTTC. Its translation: CASSANSRETQYF.

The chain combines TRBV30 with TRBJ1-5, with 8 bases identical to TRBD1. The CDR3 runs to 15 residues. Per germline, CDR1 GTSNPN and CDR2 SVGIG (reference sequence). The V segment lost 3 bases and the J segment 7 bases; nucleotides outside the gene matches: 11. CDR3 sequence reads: CAWSRTGTGRQPQHF. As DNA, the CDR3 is TGTGCCTGGAGCCGAACCGGGACAGGCCGACAGCCCCAGCATTTT.

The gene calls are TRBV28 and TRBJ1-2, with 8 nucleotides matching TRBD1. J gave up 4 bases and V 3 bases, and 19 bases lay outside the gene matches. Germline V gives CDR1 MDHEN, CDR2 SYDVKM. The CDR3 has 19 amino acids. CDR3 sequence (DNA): TGTGCCAGCAGTTTCCCCAGACGCCCGGACAGGGATAGGGGCTATGGCTACACCTTC. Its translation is CASSFPRRPDRDRGYGYTF.

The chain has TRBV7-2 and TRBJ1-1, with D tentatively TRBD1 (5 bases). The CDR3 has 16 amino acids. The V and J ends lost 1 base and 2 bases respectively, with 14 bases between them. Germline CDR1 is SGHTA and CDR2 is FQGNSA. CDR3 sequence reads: CASSLDLGAINTEAFF. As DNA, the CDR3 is TGTGCCAGCAGCTTAGATCTCGGGGCCATTAACACTGAAGCTTTCTTT.

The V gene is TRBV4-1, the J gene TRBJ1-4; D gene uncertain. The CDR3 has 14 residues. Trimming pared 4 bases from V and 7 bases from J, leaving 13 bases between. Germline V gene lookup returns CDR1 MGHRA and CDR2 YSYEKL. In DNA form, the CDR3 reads TGCGCCAGCAGCCCCCTCTCTTTGGGTGAAAAACTGTTTTTT. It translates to CASSPLSLGEKLFF.

CDR3 sequence (DNA): TGTGCCAGCAGTTTACTTACGGGTGAAGCTTTCTTT. Amino acid sequence: CASSLLTGEAFF. The J gene is TRBJ1-1, the V gene TRBV28; no clear D. The germline V gene encodes CDR1 MDHEN and CDR2 SYDVKM. The CDR3 covers 12 residues. Trimming pared 2 bases from V and 7 bases from J, leaving 8 bases between.

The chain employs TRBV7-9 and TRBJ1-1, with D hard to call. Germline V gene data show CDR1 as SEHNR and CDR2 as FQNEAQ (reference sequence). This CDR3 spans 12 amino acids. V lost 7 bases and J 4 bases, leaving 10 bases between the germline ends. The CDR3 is CASTLGGTEAFF. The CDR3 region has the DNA TGTGCCAGCACCCTCGGCGGCACTGAAGCTTTCTTT. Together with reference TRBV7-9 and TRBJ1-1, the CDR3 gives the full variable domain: DTGVSQNPRHKITKRGQNVTFRCDPISEHNRLYWYRQTLGQGPEFLTYFQNEAQLEKSRLLSDRFSAERPKGSFSTLEIQRTEQGDSAMYLCASTLGGTEAFFGQGTRLTVV.

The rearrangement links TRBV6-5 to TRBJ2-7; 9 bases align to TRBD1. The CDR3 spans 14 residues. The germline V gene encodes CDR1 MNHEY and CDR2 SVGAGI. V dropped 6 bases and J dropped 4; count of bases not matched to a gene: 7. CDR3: CASSPGTGPYEQYF. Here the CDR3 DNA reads TGTGCCAGCAGCCCCGGGACAGGGCCTTACGAGCAGTACTTC.

The CDR3 nucleotides read TGTGCCAGCTCAGTACGACAGGGACCGAACACTGAAGCTTTCTTT. Protein: CASSVRQGPNTEAFF. This chain uses TRBV18 with TRBJ1-1, with TRBD1 matching 7 bases. The CDR3 is made up of 15 amino acids. The V and J ends lost 5 bases and 1 base, in that order; junction bases with no gene match: 7. Germline-derived CDR1 and CDR2 are KGHSH and LQKENI.

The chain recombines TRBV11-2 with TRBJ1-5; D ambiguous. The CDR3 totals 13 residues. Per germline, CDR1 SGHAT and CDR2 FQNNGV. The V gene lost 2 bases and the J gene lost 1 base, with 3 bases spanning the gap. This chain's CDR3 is CASSLQSNQPQHF. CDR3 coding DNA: TGTGCCAGCAGCTTACAAAGCAATCAGCCCCAGCATTTT.

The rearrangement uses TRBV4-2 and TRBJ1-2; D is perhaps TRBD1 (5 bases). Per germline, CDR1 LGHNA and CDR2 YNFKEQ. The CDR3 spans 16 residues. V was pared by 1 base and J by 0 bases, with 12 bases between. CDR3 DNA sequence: TGTGCCAGCAGCCAAGGGGGCGAGGCAGCTAACTATGGCTACACCTTC. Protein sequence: CASSQGGEAANYGYTF.